The rows below give T cell receptor beta chains drawn from one sample of a study of Graves' ophthalmopathy and Graves' hyperthyroidism. TCRdb fed the multiplex PCR reads into MiXCR, producing one record per CDR3 protein. The sample lists 400,000 to 450,000 distinct CDR3 sequences, under 25% occurring once. Sequenced input: peripheral blood. The receptors here all came from a woman under 30 with stable Graves' hyperthyroidism. The CDR3 runs from the conserved cysteine through the conserved F or W. Each record gives: clone size, D gene, V gene, J gene, CDR3 protein, CDR3 DNA. The D gene is left open where the match is weak. The listing skips clone size in some rows; elsewhere it reads once, few, many or a size class.

>.|TRBD1|TRBV28|TRBJ1-1
CASSSPRTGRQAFF
TGTGCCAGCAGTTCACCGAGGACAGGGCGGCAAGCTTTCTTT
>.|.|TRBV6-1|TRBJ1-5
CASSEGSSPVQPQHF
TGTGCCAGCAGTGAAGGCAGCTCGCCGGTTCAGCCCCAGCATTTT
>many|TRBD1|TRBV6-2/TRBV6-3|TRBJ1-1
CASSWDSMNTEAFF
TGTGCCAGCAGTTGGGACAGCATGAACACTGAAGCTTTCTTT
>many|TRBD1|TRBV6-1|TRBJ1-1
CASSKTGTGTEAFF
TGTGCCAGCAGTAAGACAGGGACGGGCACTGAAGCTTTCTTT
>many|TRBD1|TRBV25-1|TRBJ2-5
CASSDRGTGGSETQYF
TGTGCCAGCAGTGATCGTGGGACAGGGGGTAGTGAGACCCAGTACTTC
>many|TRBD1|TRBV7-2|TRBJ2-5
CASSLIPGGQETQYF
TGTGCCAGCAGCTTAATCCCAGGGGGACAAGAGACCCAGTACTTC
>.|TRBD1|TRBV12-3/TRBV12-4|TRBJ2-5
CVNRQGRETQYF
TGTGTCAATAGACAGGGCAGAGAGACCCAGTACTTC
>few|TRBD1|TRBV12-3/TRBV12-4|TRBJ1-2
CASSSHRDSNYGYTF
TGTGCCAGCAGCTCCCATAGGGACAGTAACTATGGCTACACCTTC
>many|.|TRBV6-2/TRBV6-3|TRBJ1-1
CASSHGFNTEAFF
TGTGCCAGCAGCCATGGGTTCAACACTGAAGCTTTCTTT
>many|TRBD2|TRBV7-3|TRBJ2-7
CASSLLAGVSYEQYF
TGTGCCAGCAGCTTACTAGCGGGAGTCTCCTACGAGCAGTACTTC
>many|.|TRBV20-1|TRBJ2-7
CSARSTQISYEQYF
TGCAGTGCTAGATCCACCCAGATCTCCTACGAGCAGTACTTC
>many|.|TRBV13|TRBJ1-2
CASSLAGRNYGYTF
TGTGCCAGCAGCTTAGCGGGCAGAAACTATGGCTACACCTTC
>many|.|TRBV20-1|TRBJ1-6
CSGEVSSYNSPLHF
TGCAGTGGGGAAGTCAGCTCCTATAATTCACCCCTCCACTTT
>.|.|TRBV6-1|TRBJ2-7
CANSPLGSYEQYF
TGTGCCAACAGTCCCCTCGGGAGCTACGAGCAGTACTTC
>many|.|TRBV20-1|TRBJ1-1
CSARDWGVTEAFF
TGCAGTGCTAGAGATTGGGGGGTCACTGAAGCTTTCTTT
>many|.|TRBV29-1|TRBJ1-1
CSAQRDNTEAFF
TGCAGCGCCCAACGGGATAACACTGAAGCTTTCTTT
>many|TRBD1|TRBV5-1|TRBJ2-7
CASRPGQGFFHEQYF
TGCGCCAGCAGACCCGGACAGGGGTTCTTCCACGAGCAGTACTTC
>many|TRBD2|TRBV27|TRBJ2-7
CASSWGLDDEQYF
TGTGCCAGCAGTTGGGGACTAGACGACGAGCAGTACTTC
>many|TRBD1|TRBV29-1|TRBJ1-1
CSVRDRGRAEAFF
TGCAGCGTTCGGGACAGGGGCCGGGCTGAAGCTTTCTTT
>many|TRBD1|TRBV18|TRBJ1-5
CASSPGRGQGQPQHF
TGTGCCAGCTCACCAGGCAGGGGGCAGGGACAGCCCCAGCATTTT
>many|TRBD2|TRBV20-1|TRBJ2-7
CSARGSASGNYEQYF
TGCAGTGCTAGAGGGTCAGCTAGCGGAAACTACGAGCAGTACTTC
>few|.|TRBV30|TRBJ1-2
CAWSVRGSYGYTF
TGTGCCTGGAGTGTAAGGGGGAGCTATGGCTACACCTTC
>.|.|TRBV7-2|TRBJ1-1
CASSLGGQSAFF
TGTGCCAGCAGCTTAGGAGGGCAGTCCGCTTTCTTT
>.|TRBD1|TRBV2|TRBJ1-1
CARRTGGNAEAFF
TGTGCCAGAAGGACAGGAGGAAATGCTGAAGCTTTCTTT
>few|.|TRBV11-2|TRBJ1-1
CASSFQGLVEAFF
TGTGCCAGCAGCTTTCAGGGTTTGGTAGAAGCTTTCTTT
>many|.|TRBV28|TRBJ2-7
CASSTFFGEVPNEQYF
TGTGCCAGCAGTACCTTCTTCGGTGAGGTCCCGAACGAGCAGTACTTC
>many|.|TRBV20-1|TRBJ2-6
CSARGPGRLSGANVLTF
TGCAGTGCTAGAGGCCCGGGACGGCTCTCTGGGGCCAACGTCCTGACTTTC
>many|.|TRBV7-2|TRBJ2-7
CASSGSGAIYEQYF
TGTGCCAGCAGCGGGTCGGGAGCCATCTACGAGCAGTACTTC
>many|.|TRBV24-1|TRBJ2-7
CATEDGISYEQYF
TGTGCCACCGAGGACGGGATCTCCTACGAGCAGTACTTC
>.|.|TRBV5-1|TRBJ1-1
CASSLFGQNTEAFF
TGCGCCAGCTCCCTATTTGGCCAGAACACTGAAGCTTTCTTT
>few|.|TRBV30|TRBJ1-2
CAWSPGRYYGYTF
TGTGCCTGGAGCCCGGGACGGTATTATGGCTACACCTTC
>many|.|TRBV6-1|TRBJ1-3
CASSQVWGPGNTIYF
TGTGCCAGCAGTCAGGTTTGGGGGCCAGGAAACACCATATATTTT
>many|TRBD1|TRBV6-5|TRBJ2-6
CASSATGGSGANVLTF
TGTGCCAGCAGCGCAACAGGGGGCTCTGGGGCCAACGTCCTGACTTTC
>many|TRBD2|TRBV5-1|TRBJ2-5
CASTLLAGSGETQYF
TGCGCCAGCACCTTGCTAGCGGGATCGGGGGAGACCCAGTACTTC
>.|TRBD2|TRBV3-1|TRBJ2-4
CASSQGRLAGLLAKNIQYF
TGTGCCAGCAGCCAGGGGAGGCTAGCGGGTTTATTAGCCAAAAACATTCAGTACTTC
>.|TRBD1|TRBV12-3/TRBV12-4|TRBJ2-5
CASSFWTGGGTQYF
TGTGCCAGCAGTTTCTGGACAGGAGGAGGGACCCAGTACTTC
>many|.|TRBV25-1|TRBJ2-7
CASSRVGVYEQYF
TGTGCCAGCAGCCGGGTCGGGGTCTACGAGCAGTACTTC
>many|TRBD1|TRBV6-5|TRBJ1-1
CASSYPGQGGTEAFF
TGTGCCAGCAGTTACCCGGGACAGGGAGGCACTGAAGCTTTCTTT
>.|.|TRBV5-1|TRBJ1-1
CASSLVRQVDTEAFF
TGCGCCAGCAGCTTGGTTCGACAGGTGGACACTGAAGCTTTCTTT
>many|TRBD2|TRBV6-2/TRBV6-3|TRBJ2-7
CASSWREAYEQYF
TGTGCCAGCAGTTGGCGGGAGGCGTACGAGCAGTACTTC
>.|.|TRBV10-3|TRBJ1-2
CAISDEFLRPQVYGYTF
TGTGCCATCAGTGATGAGTTTTTGAGGCCGCAGGTATATGGCTACACCTTC
>many|.|TRBV10-2|TRBJ1-5
CASRVGPEGQPQHF
TGCGCCAGCAGGGTGGGACCCGAGGGGCAGCCCCAGCATTTT
>.|TRBD1|TRBV11-2|TRBJ2-2
CASSLDLVGQPNTGELFF
TGTGCCAGCAGCTTAGATCTTGTGGGACAGCCGAACACCGGGGAGCTGTTTTTT
>few|TRBD1|TRBV18|TRBJ1-5
CASSSEQGTRAGNQPQHF
TGTGCCAGCTCATCGGAACAGGGGACCAGGGCGGGCAATCAGCCCCAGCATTTT
>many|.|TRBV6-4|TRBJ1-1
CARTRGGRFTEAFF
TGTGCCAGAACCAGGGGAGGACGGTTCACTGAAGCTTTCTTT
>many|.|TRBV6-5|TRBJ1-1
CASRTTGSNTEAFF
TGTGCCAGCAGAACGACAGGCTCGAACACTGAAGCTTTCTTT
>many|.|TRBV25-1|TRBJ2-5
CASSESWGPKETQYF
TGTGCCAGCAGTGAATCTTGGGGACCAAAAGAGACCCAGTACTTC
>.|TRBD1|TRBV6-1|TRBJ2-7
CASSTYGTGKYEQYF
TGTGCCAGCAGTACCTATGGGACAGGGAAATACGAGCAGTACTTC
>.|TRBD1|TRBV28|TRBJ1-1
CASSSPAPDRGGGDTEAFF
TGTGCCAGCAGTTCCCCCGCACCCGACAGGGGAGGGGGCGACACTGAAGCTTTCTTT
>many|.|TRBV20-1|TRBJ2-7
CSRKGTFSYEQYF
TGCAGTCGAAAGGGGACGTTCTCCTACGAGCAGTACTTC
>many|.|TRBV12-5|TRBJ2-7
CATLGISSYEQYF
TGTGCCACCCTCGGGATAAGTTCCTACGAGCAGTACTTC
>many|TRBD2|TRBV6-2/TRBV6-3|TRBJ2-2
CASSYPNGLASPLGTGELFF
TGTGCCAGCAGTTACCCAAACGGACTAGCGAGTCCGTTGGGGACCGGGGAGCTGTTTTTT
>.|.|TRBV2|TRBJ2-2
CASKSGPGETGELFF
TGTGCCAGCAAGTCCGGGCCAGGGGAAACCGGGGAGCTGTTTTTT